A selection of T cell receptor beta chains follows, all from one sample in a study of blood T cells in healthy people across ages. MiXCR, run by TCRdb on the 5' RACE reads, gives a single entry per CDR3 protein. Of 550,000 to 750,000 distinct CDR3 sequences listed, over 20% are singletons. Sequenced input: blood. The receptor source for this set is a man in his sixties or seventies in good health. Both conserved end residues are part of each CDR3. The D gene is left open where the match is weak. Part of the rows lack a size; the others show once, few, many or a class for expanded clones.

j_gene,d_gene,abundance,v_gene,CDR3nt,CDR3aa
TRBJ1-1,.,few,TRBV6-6,TGTGCCAGCAGTCTCACAGGGCAAGAAGCTTTCTTT,CASSLTGQEAFF
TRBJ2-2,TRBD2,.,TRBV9,TGTGCCAGCAGCTCTGATAGGGCTAGCGGGGTCGGGGAGCTGTTTTTT,CASSSDRASGVGELFF
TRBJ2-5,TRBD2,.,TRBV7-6,TGTGCCAGCAGCTTTGCGGGAGGGTCGGGAGAGACCCAGTACTTC,CASSFAGGSGETQYF
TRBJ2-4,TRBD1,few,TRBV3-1,TGTGCCAGCAGCCCTGGACAGGTACTAGCCAAAAACATTCAGTACTTC,CASSPGQVLAKNIQYF
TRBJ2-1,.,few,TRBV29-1,TGCGGCGTTGAAGATTTCCCGAAGGGACAGTTCTTC,CGVEDFPKGQFF
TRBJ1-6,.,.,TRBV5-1,TGCGTCAGCAGCTTTTCCCCCGGGAGCTCCTATAATTCACCCCTCCACTTC,CVSSFSPGSSYNSPLHF
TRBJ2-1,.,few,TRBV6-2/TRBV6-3,TGTGCCAGCAGTTGGGCGGACCTCGGTATAAATGAGCAGTTCTTC,CASSWADLGINEQFF
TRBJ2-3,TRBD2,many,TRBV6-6,TGTGCCAGCAGTTACATGGGAGGGGCGGCAGATACGCAGTATTTT,CASSYMGGAADTQYF
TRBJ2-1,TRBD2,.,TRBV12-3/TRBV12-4,TGTGCCAGCAGTTACTCCGGGACTAGCGTTGAGCAGTTCTTC,CASSYSGTSVEQFF
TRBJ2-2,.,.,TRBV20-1,TGCAGTGCTGACCCTGTGAGCCCCGGGGAGCTGTTTTTT,CSADPVSPGELFF
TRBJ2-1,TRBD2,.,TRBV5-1,TGCGCCAGCAGGTACTCTCTAGCGGGAGGTATTGAGCAGTTCTTC,CASRYSLAGGIEQFF
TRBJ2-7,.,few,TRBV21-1,TGTGCCAGCAGCAAAATGGTCACTAGCGGGGTTCCCTACGAGCAGTACTTC,CASSKMVTSGVPYEQYF
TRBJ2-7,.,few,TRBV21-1,TGTGCCAGCAGCAAAGTTGAGGTCTCCTACGAGCAGTACTTC,CASSKVEVSYEQYF
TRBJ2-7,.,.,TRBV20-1,TGCAGTGCCGTAAGCGGGCTTACCTCCTACGAGCAGTACTTC,CSAVSGLTSYEQYF
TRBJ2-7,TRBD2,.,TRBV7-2,TGTGCCAGCAGCTTAGAAGGACTAGCTGTCGAGCAGTACTTC,CASSLEGLAVEQYF
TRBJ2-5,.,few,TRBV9,TGTGCCAGCAGCGGCCGGGGACAACCGCAAGAGACCCAGTACTTC,CASSGRGQPQETQYF
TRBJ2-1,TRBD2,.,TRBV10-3,TGTGCCACTAGTCTAGCGGGGGCCAATGAGCAGTTCTTC,CATSLAGANEQFF
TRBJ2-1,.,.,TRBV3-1,TGTGCCAGCAGCCAAGTAGTTGGGGAGCAGTTCTTC,CASSQVVGEQFF
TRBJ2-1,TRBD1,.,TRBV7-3,TGTGCCAGCAGCCCCGCAGGGGGCAATGAGCAGTTCTTC,CASSPAGGNEQFF
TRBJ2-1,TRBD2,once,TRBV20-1,TGCAGTGCTAGTCCACTAGCGGGGACCCCATCCTACAATGAGCAGTTCTTC,CSASPLAGTPSYNEQFF
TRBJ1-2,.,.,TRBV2,TGTGCCAGCAGTCCGGACGTAAACTATGGCTACACCTTC,CASSPDVNYGYTF
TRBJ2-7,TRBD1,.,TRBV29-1,TGCAGCGTTCGTGACAGGGGGGGCGAGCAGTACTTC,CSVRDRGGEQYF
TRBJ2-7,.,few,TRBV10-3,TGTGCCATCAGTGTGCTGTCCGTTAGCTCCTACGAGCAGTACTTC,CAISVLSVSSYEQYF